Included here is one TCR beta chain sequence, with context. Antigen unknown. The ends lost 6 bases at V and 2 bases at J; junction bases unmatched: 6. The CDR3 spans 15 residues. The germline V gene encodes CDR1 LNHDA and CDR2 SQIVND (reference sequence). The sample belongs to a study of cytomegalovirus exposure and HLA in healthy donors. Study-level results: In a later analysis, TCR association rates varied by HLA locus: DRB1 most, HLA-C fewest.

Primers included in the PCR were 60 Vbeta and 13 Jbeta primers. Clones were sequenced by immunoSEQ multiplex PCR, and TCRdb holds only the in-frame ones, with some missing. The table has under 250,000 clones, 70% to 80% seen once. The receptor comes from a woman aged 25 to 45 in good health and CMV-seronegative. The gene calls are TRBV19 and TRBJ2-7; 11 bases fit TRBD2. The sample comprised PBMCs. The CDR3 region is CASRKTSGIAYEQYF. The CDR3 nucleotides are TGTGCCAGTAGAAAGACTAGCGGGATCGCCTACGAGCAGTACTTC.